A single sample gave rise to the 26 T cell receptor beta chains below, sequenced in a study of read filtering for tumor transcriptome and immune sequencing. Molecular barcoded adaptors covering alpha/delta and beta/gamma chains were used on roughly 400 ng RNA. TCRdb re-derived calls from the reads in MiXCR, one entry per CDR3 protein. Found here are more than 55,000 distinct CDR3 sequences, approximately 18% of them singletons; the top ten hold about 11%. The sequenced material came from a population of CD138-negative cells sorted from bone marrow. These TCRs come from a donor aged 40 or over with multiple myeloma.

The genes are TRBV5-6 and TRBJ2-3, with D possibly being TRBD2 (6 bases). CDR3 length equals 13 residues. Trimming stripped 7 bases from V and 7 bases from J, with 16 bases between. CDR1 and CDR2 from the germline V gene are SGHDT and YYEEEE. In DNA form, the CDR3 reads TGTGCCAGCGGGACTCCCTATGATCATACGCAGTATTTT. Its translation: CASGTPYDHTQYF.

V usage is TRBV30 and J usage is TRBJ2-7, with TRBD1 identical over 9 bases. V lost 3 bases, J lost 0 bases, and 9 bases stayed unmatched. Germline V gene data show CDR1 as GTSNPN and CDR2 as SVGIG (reference sequence). This CDR3 has 16 residues. The CDR3 sequence is CAWSEHGTGSSYEQYF. CDR3 nucleotides: TGTGCCTGGAGCGAGCATGGGACAGGGAGCTCCTACGAGCAGTACTTC.

This clonotype was recorded once. The chain carries TRBV19 and TRBJ2-2; D is uncertain. The CDR3 loop spans 13 amino acids. V was cut by 6 bases and J by 1 base, with 6 bases left in between. Per the germline V gene, CDR1 is LNHDA and CDR2 is SQIVND (reference sequence). The CDR3 nucleotides are TGTGCCAGTAGACCCCAGAACACCGGGGAGCTGTTTTTT. Its translation: CASRPQNTGELFF.

On this clonotype: With a much larger clone just one base away, this may be a read error. This chain connects TRBV20-1 to TRBJ2-5; possibly TRBD1 or TRBD2 for D (5 bases each). The germline V gene encodes CDR1 DFQATT and CDR2 SNEGSKA (reference sequence). The V gene lost 3 bases and the J gene lost 4 bases, with 24 bases spanning the gap. This CDR3 has 17 amino acids. The CDR3 DNA reads as TGCAGTGCTAGTTCGGGGCGGACGTCCGCAAACAGAGAGACCCAGTACTTC. This sequence encodes CSASSGRTSANRETQYF.

This clonotype appeared many times. CDR3: CASSTQFPGANVLTF. CDR3 nucleotide sequence: TGCGCCAGCAGCACTCAATTCCCTGGGGCCAACGTCCTGACTTTC. J is TRBJ2-6 and V is TRBV4-1; D is undetermined. V was cut by 5 bases and J by 2 bases, with 10 bases left in between. Germline V gene lookup returns CDR1 MGHRA and CDR2 YSYEKL. The CDR3 spans 15 residues.

This clonotype was seen just once. Just one base apart from a much larger clone, this may be a read error. The V call is TRBV11-2, the J call TRBJ2-5; the D gene could be TRBD1 or TRBD2 (6 bases each). Germline V gives CDR1 SGHAT, CDR2 FQNNGV. The length of the CDR3 is 16 residues. The CDR3, as DNA: TGTACCAGCAGCTTATACCCCAGGGGAGGCCAAGAGACCCAGTACTTC. It specifies CTSSLYPRGGQETQYF. The full variable domain, its missing parts supplied by reference TRBV11-2 and TRBJ2-5, is EAGVAQSPRYKIIEKRQSVAFWCNPISGHATLYWYQQILGQGPKLLIQFQNNGVVDDSQLPKDRFSAERLKGVDSTLKIQPAKLEDSAVYLCTSSLYPRGGQETQYFGPGTRLLVL.

Ten or more counts support this clonotype. This chain uses TRBV29-1 with TRBJ2-7; 7 bases map to TRBD1. This CDR3 region has 14 residues. Germline trimming cut 6 bases from V and 3 bases from J; bases unmatched to any gene: 11. Germline V gene sequence: CDR1 SQVTM, CDR2 ANQGSEA. In nucleotides, the CDR3 is TGCAGCGTAACGAAGACAGGGCTTAGCTACGAGCAGTACTTC. Protein: CSVTKTGLSYEQYF.

This clonotype was counted at least ten times. The genes are TRBV24-1 and TRBJ2-5; 8 bases match TRBD1. The germline V gene has CDR1 KGHDR and CDR2 SFDVKD. This CDR3 has 15 amino acids. V dropped 3 bases and J dropped 1; count of bases not matched to a gene: 3. DNA of the CDR3: TGTGCCACCAGTGATACGGGACAGGCCCAAGAGACCCAGTACTTC. Its protein is CATSDTGQAQETQYF.

This clonotype was seen at least ten times. The chain uses TRBV10-2 and TRBJ1-1; D remains ambiguous. The CDR3 runs 15 residues. Germline values: CDR1 WSHSY, CDR2 SAAADI. Trimming pared 4 bases from V and 0 bases from J, leaving 12 bases between. The CDR3 is CASSAPMGLNTEAFF. CDR3 sequence (DNA): TGCGCCAGCAGTGCCCCCATGGGGTTGAACACTGAAGCTTTCTTT.

At least ten counts were recorded for this clonotype. The genes are TRBV5-1 and TRBJ2-7; 11 bases fit TRBD2. This CDR3 is built from 14 residues. CDR1 is SGHRS and CDR2 is YFSETQ in the germline V gene. The J segment lost 6 bases and the V segment lost 3 bases, leaving 5 bases of the junction unmatched. The chain's CDR3 is CASSSTSGGGEQYF. The DNA of the CDR3 is TGCGCCAGCAGCTCTACTAGCGGGGGAGGCGAGCAGTACTTC.

The table lists this clonotype with many counts. The chain recombines TRBV11-2 with TRBJ2-7; 8 bases agree with TRBD1. The junction had 6 bases not matched to a gene; V was cut back by 1 base and J by 4 bases. Germline CDR1 reads SGHAT; CDR2 reads FQNNGV. There are 15 residues in the CDR3. The DNA of the CDR3 is TGTGCCAGCAGCTTAGGGGCAGGGGGCACATACGAGCAGTACTTC. As protein: CASSLGAGGTYEQYF.

With regard to this clonotype: This could be a read error, since a much larger clone is one nucleotide away. V gene TRBV5-6 combines with J gene TRBJ2-1; D call uncertain. In germline, CDR1 is SGHDT, CDR2 YYEEEE. The CDR3 spans 13 residues. In DNA, the CDR3 is TGTGCCAGCAGCCCGGACCTGTACAATGAGCAGTCCTTC. Protein product: CASSPDLYNEQSF.

This clonotype was seen at least ten times. The V and J genes are TRBV20-1 and TRBJ1-1; the match to TRBD1 covers 10 bases. This CDR3 contains 14 residues. Germline V gene data show CDR1 as DFQATT and CDR2 as SNEGSKA (reference sequence). The V segment lost 0 bases and the J segment 7 bases; nucleotides outside the gene matches: 5. This CDR3 reads CSAREGQGPLEAFF. The CDR3 DNA follows: TGCAGTGCTAGAGAGGGACAGGGGCCTCTTGAAGCTTTCTTT.

In its sample, this clonotype was seen many times. The V and J genes are TRBV5-1 and TRBJ2-5, with D hard to call. CDR3 length: 15 amino acids. Germline lookup yields CDR1 SGHRS and CDR2 YFSETQ. The V end lost 0 bases, the J end lost 4 bases, and 13 bases lay between the germline ends. This CDR3 reads CASSLELLIRETQYF. For the CDR3, the DNA is TGCGCCAGCAGCTTGGAACTTCTTATACGAGAGACCCAGTACTTC. Together with reference TRBV5-1 and TRBJ2-5, the CDR3 gives the full variable domain: KAGVTQTPRYLIKTRGQQVTLSCSPISGHRSVSWYQQTPGQGLQFLFEYFSETQRNKGNFPGRFSGRQFSNSRSEMNVSTLELGDSALYLCASSLELLIRETQYFGPGTRLLVL.

This clonotype was recorded many times. Germline is not matched at one junction end, which may reflect a read error. J is TRBJ1-6 and V is TRBV7-9, with a tentative D call TRBD1 (5 bases). Germline V gene data show CDR1 as SEHNR and CDR2 as FQNEAQ (reference sequence). This CDR3 spans 15 amino acids. The CDR3 coding sequence is TGTGCCAGCAGCTGGGGCGACCACTATAGTTCACCCCTCCACTTT. It encodes CASSWGDHYSSPLHF.

This clonotype was seen a handful of times. With a much larger clone just one base away, this may be a read error. The rearrangement uses TRBV5-1 and TRBJ1-1, with 7 positions matching TRBD1. Germline CDR1 and CDR2: SGHRS and YFSETQ. This CDR3 has 15 amino acids. CDR3 residues: CASSLGQGRNTETFF. The CDR3, as DNA: TGCGCCAGCAGCTTGGGACAGGGCCGGAACACTGAAACTTTCTTT.

With regard to this clonotype: This may stem from a read error, because a much larger clone lies one nucleotide away. The V and J genes are TRBV18 and TRBJ1-4; TRBD1 aligns across 8 bases. The germline V gene encodes CDR1 KGHSH and CDR2 LQKENI. The CDR3 contains 14 residues. CDR3 sequence (DNA): TGTGCCAGCTCCCCGACAGGGGTGAATGAAAAACAGTTTTTT. Protein sequence: CASSPTGVNEKQFF.

This clonotype is categorized as medium-sized (0.01 to 0.1%). This sequence joins TRBV7-9 and TRBJ2-1, with D unclear. V shed 5 bases and J shed 10 bases, with 12 bases lying between them. CDR1 SEHNR and CDR2 FQNEAQ come from the germline V gene (reference sequence). The CDR3 covers 12 residues. The CDR3 sequence is CASSAVLGEQFF. CDR3 in DNA: TGTGCCAGCAGCGCAGTATTAGGCGAGCAGTTCTTC.

The gene calls are TRBV15 and TRBJ2-1, with 7 bases identical to TRBD2. Germline V gives CDR1 LNHNV, CDR2 YYDKDF (reference sequence). The CDR3 length is 16 residues. V lost 0 bases, J lost 3 bases, and 5 bases stayed unmatched. Here the CDR3 reads CATSRDRLANYNEQFF. Written as DNA, the CDR3 is TGTGCCACCAGCAGAGATCGACTAGCCAACTACAATGAGCAGTTCTTC.

This clonotype was recorded a few times. A clone one base away is much larger, so this may be a read error. This chain connects TRBV11-2 to TRBJ2-3; no definite D call. Germline V lookup: CDR1 SGHAT, CDR2 FQNNGV. The CDR3 runs to 14 residues. The V end lost 5 bases, the J end lost 2 bases, and 11 bases lay between the germline ends. CDR3 nucleotide sequence: TGTGCCAGCAGCATGGGCAGGAACACAGATACGCAGTATTTT. Protein sequence: CASSMGRNTDTQYF.

The sample holds many counts of this clonotype. The rearrangement links TRBV5-1 to TRBJ1-1; unclear D gene. Trimming took 1 base from V and 0 from J, leaving 7 bases between them. The germline V gene has CDR1 SGHRS and CDR2 YFSETQ. This CDR3 comprises 14 residues. Here the CDR3 reads CASSLFRMNTEAFF. CDR3 coding DNA: TGCGCCAGCAGCTTGTTCCGGATGAACACTGAAGCTTTCTTT.

The chain carries TRBV2 and TRBJ1-1, with a possible D match to TRBD1 (6 bases). This CDR3 contains 12 residues. Per the germline V gene, CDR1 is SNHLY and CDR2 is FYNNEI. V lost 6 bases and J 8 bases, leaving 13 bases between the germline ends. In nucleotides, the CDR3 is TGTGCCAGCAGAGTTAGGGGGGGAGAAGCTTTCTTT. It codes for CASRVRGGEAFF.

This clonotype was picked up many times. V and J are TRBV11-3 and TRBJ2-7; 10 positions agree with TRBD1. CDR1 is SGHNT and CDR2 is YENEEA in the germline V gene. Germline trimming cut 2 bases from V and 4 bases from J; bases unmatched to any gene: 2. CDR3 size: 14 residues. This CDR3 is CASSLWTGGYEQYF. CDR3 nucleotide sequence: TGTGCCAGCAGCTTATGGACAGGGGGGTACGAGCAGTACTTC.

This clonotype turned up a few times. This chain joins TRBV4-1 and TRBJ2-1; tentatively, D is TRBD1 (6 bases). This CDR3 comprises 17 residues. CDR1 and CDR2 from the germline V gene are MGHRA and YSYEKL. V lost 4 bases to trimming and J lost 6 bases, with 22 bases between them. CDR3: CASSRAGGRGSVNEQFF. The CDR3, as DNA: TGCGCCAGCAGCCGCGCTGGGGGCCGGGGTTCGGTCAATGAGCAGTTCTTC.

This clonotype was found many times. This chain connects TRBV7-2 to TRBJ2-7, with 9 bases lining up with TRBD2. Germline assignment: CDR1 SGHTA and CDR2 FQGNSA. The CDR3 loop spans 15 amino acids. V was pared by 0 bases and J by 10 bases, with 10 bases of the junction left unmatched. CDR3 nucleotide sequence: TGTGCCAGCAGCTTAGCCGGGGGGCGGGAGGGCCCCCAGTACTTC. Translation: CASSLAGGREGPQYF.

This clonotype was counted ten times or more. The chain links TRBV29-1 to TRBJ1-1; D gene uncertain. Germline lookup yields CDR1 SQVTM and CDR2 ANQGSEA. The CDR3 totals 13 residues. V lost 8 bases and J 2 bases, leaving 15 bases between the germline ends. DNA of the CDR3: TGCAGCCTTCAGATGGGCTCTAACACTGAAGCTTTCTTT. This codes for CSLQMGSNTEAFF. The entire variable domain, with the rest obtained from reference TRBV29-1 and TRBJ1-1, is as follows: SAVISQKPSRDICQRGTSLTIQCQVDSQVTMMFWYRQQPGQSLTLIATANQGSEATYESGFVIDKFPISRPNLTFSTLTVSNMSPEDSSIYLCSLQMGSNTEAFFGQGTRLTVV.